The 10 T cell receptor beta chains listed next were all sequenced from one sample in a study of CD4+ T cells in melanoma. The protocol was immunoSEQ multiplex PCR, while the TCRdb copy is restricted to in-frame clones and leaves out a portion. The repertoire has under 5,000 clones, around 60% of them found once; the top ten carry roughly 25%. Sequenced material: cells from a culture (not recorded whether cultured in vitro). The source of these receptors is a human donor with melanoma.

This clone was seen only a few times. The CDR3 spells CASIGQGDYEQYF. Here the CDR3 DNA reads TGTGCCAGCATCGGGCAGGGAGATTACGAGCAGTACTTC. The chain joins TRBV27 to TRBJ2-7; the D call may be TRBD1 or TRBD2 (5 bases each). The CDR3 spans 13 residues. The germline V gene has CDR1 MNHEY and CDR2 SMNVEV (reference sequence). Between the trimmed V and J ends, which lost 7 bases and 4 bases, there was a span of 14 bases.

The chain links TRBV28 to TRBJ2-3; 14 nucleotides align to TRBD2. Germline lookup yields CDR1 MDHEN and CDR2 SYDVKM. V shed 5 bases and J 3 bases; nucleotides not matched to a gene: 7. This CDR3 has 17 residues. CDR3 coding DNA: TGTGCCAGCAGTACAACGACTAGCGGGGGGGCGACAGATACGCAGTATTTT. Protein product: CASSTTTSGGATDTQYF.

The chain joins TRBV21-1 to TRBJ1-2. TRBV21-1 is deemed a pseudogene. The CDR3 consists of 15 residues. The CDR3 coding sequence is TGTGCCAGCAGCACCCGACGGAGACCTAACTATGGCTACACCTTC. This encodes CASSTRRRPNYGYTF.

The chain recombines TRBV2 with TRBJ2-3; D gene unclear. The V gene lost 5 bases and the J gene lost 5 bases, with 8 bases spanning the gap. The CDR3 sequence is 12 residues long. Germline V CDR1 and CDR2: SNHLY, FYNNEI. Written as DNA, the CDR3 is TGTGCCAGCAGTTATTCGATAGATACGCAGTATTTT. This gives the protein CASSYSIDTQYF.

CDR3 region: CASSLSDEQYF. CDR3 bases: TGTGCCAGCAGCTTAAGCGACGAGCAGTACTTC. The rearrangement uses TRBV28 and TRBJ2-7; D is unclear. V gave up 6 bases and J gave up 5 bases, with 8 bases separating them. There are 11 residues in the CDR3. The germline V gene has CDR1 MDHEN and CDR2 SYDVKM.

V and J are TRBV9 and TRBJ1-2; D not certain. Between the trimmed V and J ends, which lost 6 bases and 7 bases, there was a span of 10 bases. Germline-derived CDR1 and CDR2 are SGDLS and YYNGEE. This CDR3 contains 11 residues. The CDR3 region has the DNA TGTGCCAGCACCCGCGTGGGTGGCTACACCTTC. This codes for CASTRVGGYTF.

The chain joins TRBV15 to TRBJ1-6; TRBD1 is a possible D gene (5 bases). Germline V lookup: CDR1 LNHNV, CDR2 YYDKDF (reference sequence). This CDR3 comprises 15 residues. Trimming stripped 0 bases from V and 10 bases from J, with 13 bases between. The CDR3, as DNA: TGTGCCACCAGCAGAGATCGGGGGGGTCCCTCACCCCTCCACTTT. Its translation is CATSRDRGGPSPLHF.

To note about this clone: An end of the junction does not agree with germline; a read error may underlie this. Other DNA sequences within the sample encode an identical CDR3. The chain is built from TRBV19 and TRBJ1-5; 10 bases match TRBD1. The CDR3 is made up of 16 amino acids. Looked up from germline, CDR1 is LNHDA and CDR2 is SQIVND (reference sequence). The CDR3 is CASSLPGQGLSWPQHF. The CDR3 DNA reads as TGTGCTAGTAGTCTTCCGGGACAGGGGCTGTCTTGGCCCCAGCATTTT.

V usage is TRBV29-1 and J usage is TRBJ1-2, with D possibly TRBD1 on 5 matching bases. The CDR3 length is 12 residues. Trimming left V 7 bases short and J 4 bases short, with 13 bases between. Germline CDR1 SQVTM, CDR2 ANQGSEA. CDR3 nucleotides: TGCAGCGAAGAGACAGCCGGCTATGGCTACACCTTC. This codes for CSEETAGYGYTF.

The genes are TRBV2 and TRBJ2-7, with TRBD1 as a possible D gene (5 bases). The CDR3 spans 15 residues. Germline CDR1 is SNHLY and CDR2 is FYNNEI. The V and J ends lost 8 bases and 6 bases respectively, with 23 bases between them. Here the CDR3 DNA reads TGTGCCAGCGTGCCCCTGACGGTTCAGGGCAGCGAGCAGTACTTC. Its translation is CASVPLTVQGSEQYF. The variable domain in full, completed from reference TRBV2 and TRBJ2-7, reads EPEVTQTPSHQVTQMGQEVILRCVPISNHLYFYWYRQILGQKVEFLVSFYNNEISEKSEIFDDQFSVERPDGSNFTLKIRSTKLEDSAMYFCASVPLTVQGSEQYFGPGTRLTVT.